This T cell receptor beta chain was identified during a study of blood T cell repertoires in COVID-19. Study information: Material from acute and convalescent COVID-19 was sourced from the United States, Italy and Spain. Sources were T cells, B-cell-depleted T cells, or PBMCs; the material itself was cDNA or gDNA.

As processed by the authors: Nucleated cell number was recorded as an estimate derived from reference gene primer amplification. Measured with immunoSEQ multiplex PCR; TCRdb has only the in-frame clones, and not every one. The D gene and trimming were derived from the DNA, and the V and J assignments and clone size from that table. The table lists hundreds of thousands of clones, over 80% of them singletons. Sequencing used peripheral blood. The sequence was collected from a young woman with acute or convalescent COVID-19.

DNA for the CDR3: TGTGCCAGCAGTACCTTCTCGACAGGGGGAAACACCATATATTTT. Its translation is CASSTFSTGGNTIYF. V gene TRBV7-2 combines with J gene TRBJ1-3, with 7 positions matching TRBD1. Per germline, CDR1 SGHTA and CDR2 FQGNSA. V lost 6 bases and J lost 4; bases outside the gene matches: 9. The CDR3 runs 15 residues.